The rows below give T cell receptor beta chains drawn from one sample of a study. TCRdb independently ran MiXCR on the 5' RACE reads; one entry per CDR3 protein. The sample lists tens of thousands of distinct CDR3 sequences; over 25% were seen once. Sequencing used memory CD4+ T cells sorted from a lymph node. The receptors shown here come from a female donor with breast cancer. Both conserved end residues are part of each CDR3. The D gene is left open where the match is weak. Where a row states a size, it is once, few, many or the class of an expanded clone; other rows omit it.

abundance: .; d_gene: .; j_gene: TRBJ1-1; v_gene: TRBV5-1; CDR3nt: TGCGCCAGCAGCTTGAAGGGGTCCACTGAAGCTTTCTTT; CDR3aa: CASSLKGSTEAFF
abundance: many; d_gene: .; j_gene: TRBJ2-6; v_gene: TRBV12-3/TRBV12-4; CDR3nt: TGTGCCAGCACTTCCCGGTCAGGGGCCAACGTCCTGACTTTC; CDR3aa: CASTSRSGANVLTF
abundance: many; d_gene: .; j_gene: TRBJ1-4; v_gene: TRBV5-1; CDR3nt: TGCGCCAGCAGTACAGGGCTAGGTAATGAAAAACTGTTTTTT; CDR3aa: CASSTGLGNEKLFF
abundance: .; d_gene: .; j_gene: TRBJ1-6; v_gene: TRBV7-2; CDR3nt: TGTGCCAGCAGCCTGACTAATTCACCCCTCCACTTC; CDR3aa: CASSLTNSPLHF
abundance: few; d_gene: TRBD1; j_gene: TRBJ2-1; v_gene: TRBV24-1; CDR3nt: TGTGCCACCAGTGAAGACAGGGACAATGAGCAGTTCTTC; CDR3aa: CATSEDRDNEQFF
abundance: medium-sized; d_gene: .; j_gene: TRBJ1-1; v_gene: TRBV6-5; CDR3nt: TGTGCCAGCAGCCGCTATGGGACACTGAACACTGAAGCTTTCTTT; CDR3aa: CASSRYGTLNTEAFF
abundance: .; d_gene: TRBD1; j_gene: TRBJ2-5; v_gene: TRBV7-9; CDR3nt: TGTGCCAGCAGCCTCACAGGGGAGGAGACCCAGTACTTC; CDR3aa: CASSLTGEETQYF
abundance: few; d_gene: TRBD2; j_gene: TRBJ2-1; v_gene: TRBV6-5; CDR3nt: TGTGCCAGCAGCTCGAACGGCGGGAGCTCCTACAATGAGCAGTTCTTC; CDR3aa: CASSSNGGSSYNEQFF
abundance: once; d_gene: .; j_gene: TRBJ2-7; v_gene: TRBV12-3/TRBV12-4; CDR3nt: TGTACCAGCAGTTTGGTTACTAGTTACCACGAGCAGTACTTC; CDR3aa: CTSSLVTSYHEQYF
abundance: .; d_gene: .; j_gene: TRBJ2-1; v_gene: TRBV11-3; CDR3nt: TGTGCCAGCAGCTTCAACCTCGGTAGAGAGCAGTTCTTC; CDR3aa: CASSFNLGREQFF
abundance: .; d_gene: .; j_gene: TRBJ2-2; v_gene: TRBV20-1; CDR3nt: TGCAGTGCTAGGCTTCTATTGGGCCTAAAGGGTCGGGACACCGGGGAGCTGTTTTTT; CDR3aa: CSARLLLGLKGRDTGELFF
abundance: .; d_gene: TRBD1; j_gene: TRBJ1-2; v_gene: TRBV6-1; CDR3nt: TGTGCCAGCAGTACCCGGACAGGGCGGGCTGGCTACACCTTC; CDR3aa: CASSTRTGRAGYTF
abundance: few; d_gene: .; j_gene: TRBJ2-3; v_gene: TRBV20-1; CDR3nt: TGCAGTGCTGGGGGGTCAGGGGACACAGATACGCAGTATTTT; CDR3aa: CSAGGSGDTDTQYF
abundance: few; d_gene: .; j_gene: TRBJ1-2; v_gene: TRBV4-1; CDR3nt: TGCGCCAGCAGCCGAGCCGCACAGGGCCGCTATGGCTACACCTTC; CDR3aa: CASSRAAQGRYGYTF
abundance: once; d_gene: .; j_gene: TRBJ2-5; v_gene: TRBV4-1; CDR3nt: TGCGCCAGCAGCCAAAAAAGGGCTAGTCTCCAAGAGACCCAGAACTTC; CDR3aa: CASSQKRASLQETQNF
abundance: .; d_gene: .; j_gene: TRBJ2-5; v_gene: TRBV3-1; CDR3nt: TGTGCCAGCAGTCGAGGGTTGGAGACCCAGTACTTC; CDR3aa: CASSRGLETQYF
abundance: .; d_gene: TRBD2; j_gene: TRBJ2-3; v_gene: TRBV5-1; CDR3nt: TGCGCCAGCAGCTTGGTAAAGACTAGCGGTACAGATACGCAGTATTTT; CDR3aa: CASSLVKTSGTDTQYF
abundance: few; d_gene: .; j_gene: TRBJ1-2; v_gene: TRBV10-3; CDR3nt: TGTGCCATCAGTGACTCTCCCTCTAACGGCGTCTATGGCTACACCTTC; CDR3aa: CAISDSPSNGVYGYTF
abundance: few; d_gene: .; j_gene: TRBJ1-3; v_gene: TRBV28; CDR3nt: TGTGCCAGTTTCACCGGGCCCCCGGGCACCATATATTTT; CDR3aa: CASFTGPPGTIYF
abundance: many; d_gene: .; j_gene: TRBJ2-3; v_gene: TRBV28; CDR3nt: TGTGCCAGCACCCCTAGAGATACAGATACGCAGTATTTT; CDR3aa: CASTPRDTDTQYF
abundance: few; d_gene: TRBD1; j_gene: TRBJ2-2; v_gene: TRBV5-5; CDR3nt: TGTGCCAGCAGCCGGGACAGTTTCGCCGGGGAGCTGTTTTTT; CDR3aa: CASSRDSFAGELFF
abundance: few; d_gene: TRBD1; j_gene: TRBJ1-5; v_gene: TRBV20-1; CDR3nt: TGCAGTGCTAGGAGAGATGGGACAGACAATCAGCCCCAGCATTTT; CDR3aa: CSARRDGTDNQPQHF
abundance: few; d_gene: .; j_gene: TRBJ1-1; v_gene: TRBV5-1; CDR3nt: TGCGGAAGCATGGGGGCCGAGGGTGAAGCTTTCTTT; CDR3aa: CGSMGAEGEAFF
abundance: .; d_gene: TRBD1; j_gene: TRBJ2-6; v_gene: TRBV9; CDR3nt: TGTGCCAGCAGCGCAAGGACAGGGGTTTCTGGGGCCAACGTCCTGACTTTC; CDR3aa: CASSARTGVSGANVLTF
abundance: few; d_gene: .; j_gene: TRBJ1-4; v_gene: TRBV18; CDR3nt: TGTGCCAGCTCATTCCGGGCGGGGAATGAAAAACTGTTTTTT; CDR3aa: CASSFRAGNEKLFF
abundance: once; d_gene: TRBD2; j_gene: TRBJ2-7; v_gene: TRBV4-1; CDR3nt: TGCACCAGCAGCCTCGGACTAGCGGGCTCCTACGAGCAGTACTTC; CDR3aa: CTSSLGLAGSYEQYF
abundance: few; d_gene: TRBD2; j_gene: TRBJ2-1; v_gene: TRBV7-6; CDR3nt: TGTGCCAGCAGCTCTCACGGGAGGAGCTCCTACAATGAGCAGTTCTTC; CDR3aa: CASSSHGRSSYNEQFF
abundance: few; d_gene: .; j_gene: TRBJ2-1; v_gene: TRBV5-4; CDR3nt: TGTGCCAGCAGCCCGTCCGGGTGGGTCAATGAGCAGTTCTTC; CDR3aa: CASSPSGWVNEQFF
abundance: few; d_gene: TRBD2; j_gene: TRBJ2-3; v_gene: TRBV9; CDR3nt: TGTGCCAGCAGCGTAGCGACTAGCGGCTACACAGATACGCAGTATTTT; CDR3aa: CASSVATSGYTDTQYF
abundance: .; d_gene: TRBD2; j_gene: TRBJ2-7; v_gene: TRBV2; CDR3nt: TGTGCCAGCAGTGAATATCAAGGGCAGACTAGCGGGAGTAGATACGAGCAGTACTTC; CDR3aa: CASSEYQGQTSGSRYEQYF
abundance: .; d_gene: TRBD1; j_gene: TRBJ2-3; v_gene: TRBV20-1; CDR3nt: TGCAGTGCTCTTGAGGGGGCGGGCTCCCTGGGGGATACGCAGTATTTT; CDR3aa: CSALEGAGSLGDTQYF
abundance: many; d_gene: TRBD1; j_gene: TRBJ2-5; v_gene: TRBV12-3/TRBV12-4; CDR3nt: TGTGCCAGCAGTCTGGGACAGGAAGAGACCCAGTACTTC; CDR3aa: CASSLGQEETQYF
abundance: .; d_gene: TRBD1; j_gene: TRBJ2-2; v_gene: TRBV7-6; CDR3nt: TGTGCCAGCAGCGACGAGGGGGCGGCCGGAGGCGGGGAGCTGTTTTTT; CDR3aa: CASSDEGAAGGGELFF